This TCR delta chain was captured in a study of gamma-delta T cells after stem cell transplantation. The table lists this clone with a few counts. TCRdb's listed protein matches a much larger clone and diverges from this DNA's translation at residue 5, likely through a read error; the protein shown comes from the DNA. TCRdb applied CATT to the RT-PCR reads for clone calling. Seen here are about 5,400 delta-chain clones, approximately 10% observed once, and the top ten hold approximately 13%. Germline CDR1 and CDR2: GEAIGNYY and EKD. The CDR3 runs 15 residues. Trimming removed 4 bases at V and 0 bases at J, with 14 bases between.

This TCR was recovered from a human donor. It is not recorded whose cells these are; they may come from a transplant donor. The rearrangement joins TRDV2 to TRDJ1; unclear D gene. Sequencing was done on a sample of gamma-delta T cells. CDR3 in amino acids: CACDGMLTYTDKLIF. CDR3 nucleotides: TGTGCCTGTGATGGTATGTTGACCTACACCGATAAACTCATCTTT.